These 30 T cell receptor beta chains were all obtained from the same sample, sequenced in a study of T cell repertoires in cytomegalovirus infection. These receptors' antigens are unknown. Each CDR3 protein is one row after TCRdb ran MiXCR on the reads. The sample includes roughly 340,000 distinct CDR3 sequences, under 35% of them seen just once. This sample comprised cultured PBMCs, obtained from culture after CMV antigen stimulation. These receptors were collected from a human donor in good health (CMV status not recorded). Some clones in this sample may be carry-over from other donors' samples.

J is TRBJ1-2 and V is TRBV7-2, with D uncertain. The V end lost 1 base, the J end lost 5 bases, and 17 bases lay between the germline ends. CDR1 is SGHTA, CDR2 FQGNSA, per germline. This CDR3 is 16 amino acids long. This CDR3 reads CASSLVVGSLGYGYTF. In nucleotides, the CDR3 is TGTGCCAGCAGCTTAGTCGTTGGGTCCTTGGGGTATGGCTACACCTTC.

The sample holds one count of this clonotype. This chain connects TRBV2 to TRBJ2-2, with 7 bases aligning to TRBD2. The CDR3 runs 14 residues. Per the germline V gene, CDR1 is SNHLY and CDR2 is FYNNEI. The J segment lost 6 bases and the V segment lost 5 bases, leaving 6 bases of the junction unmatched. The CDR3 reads CASSSSGYAGELFF. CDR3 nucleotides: TGTGCCAGCAGTTCTAGCGGATACGCCGGGGAGCTGTTTTTT.

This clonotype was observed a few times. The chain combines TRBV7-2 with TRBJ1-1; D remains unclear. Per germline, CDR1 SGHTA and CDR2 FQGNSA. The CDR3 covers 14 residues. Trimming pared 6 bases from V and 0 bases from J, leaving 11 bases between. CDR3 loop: CASSPGRVNTEAFF. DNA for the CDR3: TGTGCCAGCAGTCCAGGAAGGGTGAACACTGAAGCTTTCTTT.

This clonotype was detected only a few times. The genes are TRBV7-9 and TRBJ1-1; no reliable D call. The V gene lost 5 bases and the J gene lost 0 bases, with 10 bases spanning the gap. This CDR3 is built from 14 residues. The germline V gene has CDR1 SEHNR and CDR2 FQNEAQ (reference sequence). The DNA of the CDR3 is TGTGCCAGCAGCCCCCCCCCAATGAACACTGAAGCTTTCTTT. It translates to CASSPPPMNTEAFF.

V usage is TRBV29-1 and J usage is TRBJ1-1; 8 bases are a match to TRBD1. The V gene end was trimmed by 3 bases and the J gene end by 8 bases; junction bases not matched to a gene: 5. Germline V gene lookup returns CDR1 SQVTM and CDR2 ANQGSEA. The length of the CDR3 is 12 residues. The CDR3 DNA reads TGCAGCGTTGACATGGGGACAGGAGAAGCTTTCTTT. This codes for CSVDMGTGEAFF.

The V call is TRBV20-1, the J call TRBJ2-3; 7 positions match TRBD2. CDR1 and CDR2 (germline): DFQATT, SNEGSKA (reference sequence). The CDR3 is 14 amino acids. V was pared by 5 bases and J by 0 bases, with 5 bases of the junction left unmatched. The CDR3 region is CSAGGAGSTDTQYF. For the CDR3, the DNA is TGCAGTGCTGGCGGAGCGGGGAGCACAGATACGCAGTATTTT.

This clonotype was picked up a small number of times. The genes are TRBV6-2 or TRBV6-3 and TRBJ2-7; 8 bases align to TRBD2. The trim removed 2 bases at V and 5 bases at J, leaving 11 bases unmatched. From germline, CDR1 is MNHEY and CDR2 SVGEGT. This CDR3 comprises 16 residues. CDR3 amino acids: CASSYPRSGRGDEQYF. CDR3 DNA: TGTGCCAGCAGTTACCCCCGAAGCGGGAGAGGGGACGAGCAGTACTTC.

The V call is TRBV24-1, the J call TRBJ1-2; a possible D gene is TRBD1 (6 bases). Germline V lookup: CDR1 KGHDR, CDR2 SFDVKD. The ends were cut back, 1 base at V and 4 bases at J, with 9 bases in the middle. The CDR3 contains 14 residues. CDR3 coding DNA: TGTGCCACCAGTGATTTTCAGGGGAGCTATGGCTACACCTTC. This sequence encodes CATSDFQGSYGYTF.

CDR3 nucleotide sequence: TGCGCCAGCAGCTTGACCCTAAGCGGGAGTAAGTCCTACGAGCAGTACTTC. As protein: CASSLTLSGSKSYEQYF. V is TRBV5-1 and J is TRBJ2-7, with TRBD2 matching 8 bases. This CDR3 comprises 17 residues. V lost 1 base and J lost 1; bases outside the gene matches: 10. The germline V gene has CDR1 SGHRS and CDR2 YFSETQ.

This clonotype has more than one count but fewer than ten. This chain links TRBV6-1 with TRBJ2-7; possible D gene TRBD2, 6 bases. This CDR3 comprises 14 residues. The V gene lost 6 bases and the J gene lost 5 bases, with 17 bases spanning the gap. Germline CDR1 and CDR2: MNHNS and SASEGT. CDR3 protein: CASSAGTVTDEQYF. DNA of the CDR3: TGTGCCAGCAGCGCGGGGACGGTGACTGACGAGCAGTACTTC.

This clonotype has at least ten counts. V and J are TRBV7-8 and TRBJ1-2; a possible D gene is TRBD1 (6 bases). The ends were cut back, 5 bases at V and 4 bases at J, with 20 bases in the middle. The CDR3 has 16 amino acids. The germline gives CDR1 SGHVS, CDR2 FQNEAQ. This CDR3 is CASSPTGKNRVYGYTF. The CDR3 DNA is TGTGCCAGCAGCCCCACAGGGAAAAACAGGGTCTATGGCTACACCTTC.

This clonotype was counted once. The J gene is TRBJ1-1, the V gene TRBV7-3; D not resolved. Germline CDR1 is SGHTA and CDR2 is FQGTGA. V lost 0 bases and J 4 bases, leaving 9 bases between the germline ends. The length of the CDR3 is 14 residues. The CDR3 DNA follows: TGTGCCAGCAGCTTAACGATCGAGGGCACTGAAGCTTTCTTT. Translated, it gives CASSLTIEGTEAFF.

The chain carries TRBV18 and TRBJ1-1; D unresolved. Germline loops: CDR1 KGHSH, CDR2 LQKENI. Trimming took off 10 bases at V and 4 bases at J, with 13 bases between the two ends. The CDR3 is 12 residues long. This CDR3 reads CATTGGPTEAFF. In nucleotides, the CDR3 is TGTGCCACCACGGGAGGTCCCACTGAAGCTTTCTTT.

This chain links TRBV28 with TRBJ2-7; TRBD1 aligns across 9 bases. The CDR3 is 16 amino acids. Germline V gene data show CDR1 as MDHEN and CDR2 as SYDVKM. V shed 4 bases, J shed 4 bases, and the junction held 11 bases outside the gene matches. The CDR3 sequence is CASSSDTRDRVYEQYF. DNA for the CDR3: TGTGCCAGCAGTTCAGACACCCGGGACAGGGTGTACGAGCAGTACTTC. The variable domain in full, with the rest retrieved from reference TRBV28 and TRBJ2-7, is DVKVTQSSRYLVKRTGEKVFLECVQDMDHENMFWYRQDPGLGLRLIYFSYDVKMKEKGDIPEGYSVSREKKERFSLILESASTNQTSMYLCASSSDTRDRVYEQYFGPGTRLTVT.

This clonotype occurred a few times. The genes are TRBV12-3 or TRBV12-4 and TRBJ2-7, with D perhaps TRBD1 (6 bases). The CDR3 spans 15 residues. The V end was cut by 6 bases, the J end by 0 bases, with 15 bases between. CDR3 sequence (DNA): TGTGCCAGCAGCAAAGCTGGACAGTACTCCTACGAGCAGTACTTC. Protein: CASSKAGQYSYEQYF.

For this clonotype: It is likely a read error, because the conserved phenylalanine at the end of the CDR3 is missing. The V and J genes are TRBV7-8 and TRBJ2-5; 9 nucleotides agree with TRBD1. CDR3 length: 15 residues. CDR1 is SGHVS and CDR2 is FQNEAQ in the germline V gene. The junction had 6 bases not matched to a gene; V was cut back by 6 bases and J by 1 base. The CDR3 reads CASRVGQGSQETQYL. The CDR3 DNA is TGTGCCAGCAGGGTGGGACAGGGCAGCCAAGAGACCCAGTACCTC.

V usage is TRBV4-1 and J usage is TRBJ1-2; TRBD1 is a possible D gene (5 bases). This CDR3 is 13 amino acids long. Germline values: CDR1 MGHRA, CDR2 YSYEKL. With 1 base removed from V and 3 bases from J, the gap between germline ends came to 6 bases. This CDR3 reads CASSQGRDYGYTF. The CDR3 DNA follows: TGCGCCAGCAGCCAAGGCAGGGACTATGGCTACACCTTC.

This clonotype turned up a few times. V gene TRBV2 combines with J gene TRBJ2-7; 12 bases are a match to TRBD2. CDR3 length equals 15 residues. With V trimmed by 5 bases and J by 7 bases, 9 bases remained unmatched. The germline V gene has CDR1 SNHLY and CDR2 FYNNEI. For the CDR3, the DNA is TGTGCCAGCAGTACCTTCCTAGCGGGAGGGCAGGAGCAGTACTTC. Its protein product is CASSTFLAGGQEQYF.

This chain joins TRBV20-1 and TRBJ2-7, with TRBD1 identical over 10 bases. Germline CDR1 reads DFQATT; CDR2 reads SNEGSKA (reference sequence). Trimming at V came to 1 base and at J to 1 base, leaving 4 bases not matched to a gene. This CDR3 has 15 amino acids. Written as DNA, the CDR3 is TGCAGTGCTAGAGGGGGGACAGGGGCTTCCTACGAGCAGTACTTC. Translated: CSARGGTGASYEQYF.

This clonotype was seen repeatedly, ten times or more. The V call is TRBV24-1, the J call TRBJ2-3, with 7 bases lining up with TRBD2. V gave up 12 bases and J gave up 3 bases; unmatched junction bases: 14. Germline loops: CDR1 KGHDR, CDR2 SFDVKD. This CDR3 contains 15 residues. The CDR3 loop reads CASAVGAGETDTQYF. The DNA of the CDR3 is TGTGCCTCGGCAGTAGGTGCGGGAGAAACAGATACGCAGTATTTT.

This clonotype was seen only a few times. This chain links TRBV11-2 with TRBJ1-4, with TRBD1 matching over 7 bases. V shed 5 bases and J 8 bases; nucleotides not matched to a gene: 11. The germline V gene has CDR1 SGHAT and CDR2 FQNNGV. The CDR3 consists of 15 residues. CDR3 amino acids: CASSRGGDSLEKLFF. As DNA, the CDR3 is TGTGCCAGCAGCCGCGGAGGGGACAGCCTCGAAAAACTGTTTTTT. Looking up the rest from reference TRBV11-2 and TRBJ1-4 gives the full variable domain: EAGVAQSPRYKIIEKRQSVAFWCNPISGHATLYWYQQILGQGPKLLIQFQNNGVVDDSQLPKDRFSAERLKGVDSTLKIQPAKLEDSAVYLCASSRGGDSLEKLFFGSGTQLSVL.

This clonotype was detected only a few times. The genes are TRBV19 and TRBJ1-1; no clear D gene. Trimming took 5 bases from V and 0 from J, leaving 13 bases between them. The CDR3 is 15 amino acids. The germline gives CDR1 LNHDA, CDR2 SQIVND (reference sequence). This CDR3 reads CASSGRTVMNTEAFF. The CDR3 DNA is TGTGCCAGTAGTGGGAGAACAGTGATGAACACTGAAGCTTTCTTT.

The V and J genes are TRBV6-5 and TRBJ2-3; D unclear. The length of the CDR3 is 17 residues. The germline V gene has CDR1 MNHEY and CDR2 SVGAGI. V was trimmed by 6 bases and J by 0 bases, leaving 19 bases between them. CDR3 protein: CASSPTSTYSSTDTQYF. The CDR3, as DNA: TGTGCCAGCAGCCCAACTTCAACCTACTCTAGCACAGATACGCAGTATTTT.

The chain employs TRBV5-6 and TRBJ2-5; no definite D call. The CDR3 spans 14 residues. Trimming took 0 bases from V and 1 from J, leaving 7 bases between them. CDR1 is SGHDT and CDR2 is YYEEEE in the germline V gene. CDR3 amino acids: CASSLGPAQETQYF. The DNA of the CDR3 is TGTGCCAGCAGCTTGGGACCCGCCCAAGAGACCCAGTACTTC.

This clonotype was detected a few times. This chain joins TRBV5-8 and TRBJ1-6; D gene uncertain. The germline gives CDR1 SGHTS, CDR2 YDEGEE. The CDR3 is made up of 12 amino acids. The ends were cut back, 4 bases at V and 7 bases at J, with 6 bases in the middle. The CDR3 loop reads CASSIRNSPLHF. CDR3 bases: TGTGCCAGCAGCATCCGAAATTCACCCCTCCACTTT.

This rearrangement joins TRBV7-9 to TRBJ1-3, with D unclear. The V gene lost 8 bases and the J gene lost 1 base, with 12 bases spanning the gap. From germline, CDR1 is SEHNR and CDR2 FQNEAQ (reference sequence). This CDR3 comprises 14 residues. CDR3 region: CASREARSGNTIYF. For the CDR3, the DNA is TGTGCCAGCCGCGAGGCGCGGTCTGGAAACACCATATATTTT.

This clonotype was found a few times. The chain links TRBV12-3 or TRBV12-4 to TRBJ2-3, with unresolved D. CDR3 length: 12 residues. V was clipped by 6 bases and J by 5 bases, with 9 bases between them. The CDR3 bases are TGTGCCAGCAGCGAATCCCTAGATACGCAGTATTTT. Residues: CASSESLDTQYF.

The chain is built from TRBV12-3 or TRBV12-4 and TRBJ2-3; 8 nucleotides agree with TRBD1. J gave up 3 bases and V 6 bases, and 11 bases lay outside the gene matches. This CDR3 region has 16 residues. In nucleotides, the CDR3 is TGTGCCAGCAGACCCCCACGGACAGGGAGGACAGATACGCAGTATTTT. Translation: CASRPPRTGRTDTQYF.

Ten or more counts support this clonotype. The CDR3 DNA reads as TGTGCCAGCAGCTCCTTCTCAGGGGCGCTGGACGAGCAGTACTTC. It encodes CASSSFSGALDEQYF. This chain joins TRBV7-8 and TRBJ2-7; tentatively, D is TRBD1 (6 bases). Trimming cost V 4 bases and J 5 bases, with 18 bases left between them. The CDR3 has 15 residues. CDR1 and CDR2 from the germline V gene are SGHVS and FQNEAQ.

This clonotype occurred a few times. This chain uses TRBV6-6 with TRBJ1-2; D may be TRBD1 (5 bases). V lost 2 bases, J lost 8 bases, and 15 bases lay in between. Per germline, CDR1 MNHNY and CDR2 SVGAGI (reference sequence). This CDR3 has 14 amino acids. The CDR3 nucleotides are TGTGCCAGCAGTTACAGTCCAGGGTCAAGGGGCTACACCTTC. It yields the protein CASSYSPGSRGYTF.